Included here is one TCR beta chain sequence, with context. Antigen: not known. This sample was included in a study of T cell responses to AZD1222 COVID-19 vaccine. Whole-study findings and limits: Vaccination with two AZD1222 doses was followed by a rise in Spike-specific TCR breadth and depth. Baseline seropositivity occurred in only 5 to 7 AZD1222 recipients.

Assay: immunoSEQ multiplex PCR; the TCRdb copy retains only in-frame clones and omits some. Of more than 70,000 clones listed, approximately 88% are singletons. The CDR3 has 11 residues. CDR1 MNHEY and CDR2 SMNVEV come from the germline V gene (reference sequence). With 5 bases removed from V and 7 bases from J, the gap between germline ends came to 9 bases. The material was peripheral blood, obtained on day 0 of MenACWY control vaccination. The chain employs TRBV27 and TRBJ2-7; TRBD2 is a possible D gene (5 bases). This TCR came from an adult in good health. CDR3 sequence: CASSPPGEQYF. Here the CDR3 DNA reads TGTGCCAGCAGTCCTCCGGGGGAGCAGTACTTC.